This TCR beta chain originates from a study of persistence of HIV-infected CD4 T cells. This CDR3 spans 13 amino acids. Trimming pared 4 bases from V and 8 bases from J, leaving 12 bases between. Germline CDR1 LGHNA, CDR2 YNFKEQ. Worth noting for this clone: As yet, its antigen is unknown.

Cells were stimulated with CMV-infected fibroblast lysates at 10 ug/mL. Sorting of responding CD4+ T cells relied on upregulated CD40 ligand together with CD69. This was the immunoSEQ version 4 assay in survey mode. Assay: immunoSEQ multiplex PCR; the TCRdb copy retains only in-frame clones and omits some. The sample includes approximately 19,000 clones, about 61% seen only once; the top ten take 7% to 9%. The V call is TRBV4-2, the J call TRBJ2-1; possibly TRBD1 for D (6 bases). The receptor was derived from an adult woman with HIV who was CMV-seropositive. The source was CD4+ T cells sorted from PBMCs after roughly 18-hour stimulation, collected from a patient who received antiretroviral therapy. The CDR3, as DNA: TGTGCCAGCAGCCGCCCATCAGGGGATGAGCAGTTCTTC. It specifies CASSRPSGDEQFF.